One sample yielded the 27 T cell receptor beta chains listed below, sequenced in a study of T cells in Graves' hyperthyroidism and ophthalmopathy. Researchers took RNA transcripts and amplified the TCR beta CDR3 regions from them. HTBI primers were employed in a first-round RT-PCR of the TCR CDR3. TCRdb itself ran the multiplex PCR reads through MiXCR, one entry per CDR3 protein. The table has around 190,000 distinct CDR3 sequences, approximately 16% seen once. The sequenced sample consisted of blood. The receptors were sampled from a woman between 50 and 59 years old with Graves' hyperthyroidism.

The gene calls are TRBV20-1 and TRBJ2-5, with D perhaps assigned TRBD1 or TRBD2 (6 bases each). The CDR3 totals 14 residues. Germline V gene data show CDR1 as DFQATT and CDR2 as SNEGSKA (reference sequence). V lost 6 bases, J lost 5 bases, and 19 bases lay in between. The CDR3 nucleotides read TGCAGTGCCTCAGGGGCGGGATCGTGGGAGACCCAGTACTTC. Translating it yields CSASGAGSWETQYF.

The CDR3 sequence: CANRSGDSNQPQHF. CDR3 bases: TGTGCCAACCGATCAGGGGATAGCAATCAGCCCCAGCATTTT. This sequence joins TRBV5-5 and TRBJ1-5, with a tentative D call TRBD1 (6 bases). The CDR3 runs 14 residues. Per germline, CDR1 SGHKS and CDR2 YYEKEE (reference sequence). V lost 9 bases, J lost 0 bases, and 13 bases lay in between.

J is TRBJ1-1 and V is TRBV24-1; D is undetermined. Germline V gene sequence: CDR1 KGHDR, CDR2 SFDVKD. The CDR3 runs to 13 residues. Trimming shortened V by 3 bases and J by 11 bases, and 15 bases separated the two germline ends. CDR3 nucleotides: TGTGCCACCAGTGATCCCTTGCGGGAATCGGCTTTCTTT. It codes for CATSDPLRESAFF.

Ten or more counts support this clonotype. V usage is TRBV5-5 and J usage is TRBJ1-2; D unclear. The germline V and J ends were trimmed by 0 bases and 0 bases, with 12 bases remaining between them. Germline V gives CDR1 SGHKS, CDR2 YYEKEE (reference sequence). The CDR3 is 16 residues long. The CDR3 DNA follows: TGTGCCAGCAGCTTGGTGGCAGGAAAATCTAACTATGGCTACACCTTC. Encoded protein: CASSLVAGKSNYGYTF.

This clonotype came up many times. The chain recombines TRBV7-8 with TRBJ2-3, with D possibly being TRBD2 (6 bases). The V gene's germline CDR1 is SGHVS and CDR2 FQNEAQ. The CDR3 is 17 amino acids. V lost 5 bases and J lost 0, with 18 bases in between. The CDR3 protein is CASSPPRSGVSTDTQYF. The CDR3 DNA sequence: TGTGCCAGCAGCCCCCCCCGGTCGGGGGTTAGCACAGATACGCAGTATTTT.

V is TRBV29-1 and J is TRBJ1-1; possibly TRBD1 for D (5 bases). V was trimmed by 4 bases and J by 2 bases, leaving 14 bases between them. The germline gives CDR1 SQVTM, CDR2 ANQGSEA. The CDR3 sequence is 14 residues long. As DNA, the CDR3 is TGCAGCGTTGGTTCCGGGACGGCTAACACTGAAGCTTTCTTT. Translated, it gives CSVGSGTANTEAFF.

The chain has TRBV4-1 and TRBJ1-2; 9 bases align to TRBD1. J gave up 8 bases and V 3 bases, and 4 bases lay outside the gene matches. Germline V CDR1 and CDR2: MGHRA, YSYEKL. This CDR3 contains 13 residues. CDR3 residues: CASSQGQGIGYTF. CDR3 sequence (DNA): TGCGCCAGCAGCCAGGGACAGGGAATCGGCTACACCTTC.

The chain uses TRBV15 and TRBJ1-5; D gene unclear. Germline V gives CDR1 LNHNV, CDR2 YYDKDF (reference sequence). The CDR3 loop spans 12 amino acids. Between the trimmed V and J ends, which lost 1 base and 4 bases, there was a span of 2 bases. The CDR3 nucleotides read TGTGCCACCAGCAGAGGAAATCAGCCCCAGCATTTT. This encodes CATSRGNQPQHF.

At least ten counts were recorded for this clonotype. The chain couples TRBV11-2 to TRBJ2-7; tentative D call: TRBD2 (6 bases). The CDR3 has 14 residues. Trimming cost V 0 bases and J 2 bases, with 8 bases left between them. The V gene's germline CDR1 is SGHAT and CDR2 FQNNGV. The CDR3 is CASSLDGGPYEQYF. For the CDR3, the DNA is TGTGCCAGCAGCTTAGACGGGGGACCCTACGAGCAGTACTTC.

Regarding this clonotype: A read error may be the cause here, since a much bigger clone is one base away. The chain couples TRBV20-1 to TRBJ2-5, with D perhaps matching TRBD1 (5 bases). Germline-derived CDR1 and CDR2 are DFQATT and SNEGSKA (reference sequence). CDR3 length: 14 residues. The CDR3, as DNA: TGCAATGCACCAGACAGAGACTTCATTGAGACCCAGTACTTC. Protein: CNAPDRDFIETQYF.

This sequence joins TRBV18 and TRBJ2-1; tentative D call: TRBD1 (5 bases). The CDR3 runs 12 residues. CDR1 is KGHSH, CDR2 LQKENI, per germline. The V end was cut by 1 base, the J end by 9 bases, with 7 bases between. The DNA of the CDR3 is TGTGCCAGCTCACCACTCCAGGGTGAGCAGTTCTTC. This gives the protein CASSPLQGEQFF. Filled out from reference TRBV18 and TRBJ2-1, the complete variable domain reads NAGVMQNPRHLVRRRGQEARLRCSPMKGHSHVYWYRQLPEEGLKFMVYLQKENIIDESGMPKERFSAEFPKEGPSILRIQQVVRGDSAAYFCASSPLQGEQFFGPGTRLTVL.

The CDR3 here is CSARGSGSRGNNEQFF. CDR3 DNA: TGCAGTGCTAGAGGTAGCGGGAGTCGGGGTAACAATGAGCAGTTCTTC. The chain has TRBV20-1 and TRBJ2-1, with 9 bases identical to TRBD2. Trimming cost V 1 base and J 5 bases; bases outside gene matches: 9. From germline, CDR1 is DFQATT and CDR2 SNEGSKA (reference sequence). The CDR3 consists of 16 residues.

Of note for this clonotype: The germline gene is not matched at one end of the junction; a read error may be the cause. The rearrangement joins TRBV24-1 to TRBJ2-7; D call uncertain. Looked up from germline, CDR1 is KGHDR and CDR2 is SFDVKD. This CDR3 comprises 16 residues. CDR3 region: CASSYSILPSPYEQYF. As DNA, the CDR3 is TGTGCCAGCAGTTACTCGATTTTACCCAGCCCCTACGAGCAGTACTTC.

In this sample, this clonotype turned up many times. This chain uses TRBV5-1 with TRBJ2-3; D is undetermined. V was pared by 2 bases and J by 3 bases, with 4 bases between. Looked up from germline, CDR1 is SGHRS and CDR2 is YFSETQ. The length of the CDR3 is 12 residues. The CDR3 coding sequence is TGCGCCAGCAGCTTAGAGACAGATACGCAGTATTTT. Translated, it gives CASSLETDTQYF.

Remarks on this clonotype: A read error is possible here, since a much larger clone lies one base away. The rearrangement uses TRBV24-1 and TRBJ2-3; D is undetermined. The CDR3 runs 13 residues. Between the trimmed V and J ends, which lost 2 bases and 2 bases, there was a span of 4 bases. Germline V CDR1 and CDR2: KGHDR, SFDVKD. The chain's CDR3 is CATSDSVTDTQYF. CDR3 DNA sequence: TGTGCCACCAGTGATTCCGTCACAGATACGCAGTATTTT.

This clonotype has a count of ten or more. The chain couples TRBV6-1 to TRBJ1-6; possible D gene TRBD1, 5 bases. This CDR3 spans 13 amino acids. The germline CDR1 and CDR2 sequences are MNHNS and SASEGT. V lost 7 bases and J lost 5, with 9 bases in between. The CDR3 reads CASTRTNNSPLHF. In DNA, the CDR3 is TGTGCCAGCACACGGACAAATAATTCACCCCTCCACTTT.

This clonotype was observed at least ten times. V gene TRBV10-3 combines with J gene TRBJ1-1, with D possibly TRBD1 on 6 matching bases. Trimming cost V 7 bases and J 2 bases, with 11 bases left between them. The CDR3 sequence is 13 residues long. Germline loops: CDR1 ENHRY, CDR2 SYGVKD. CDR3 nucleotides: TGTGCCATCACGAGGACAGACAACACTGAAGCTTTCTTT. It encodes CAITRTDNTEAFF.

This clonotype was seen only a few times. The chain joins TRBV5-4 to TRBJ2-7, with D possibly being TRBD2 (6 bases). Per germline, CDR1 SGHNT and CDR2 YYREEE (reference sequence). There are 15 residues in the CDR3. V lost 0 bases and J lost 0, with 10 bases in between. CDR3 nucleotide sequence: TGTGCCAGCAGCTTGGGGCGGGATAGCTCCTACGAGCAGTACTTC. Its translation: CASSLGRDSSYEQYF. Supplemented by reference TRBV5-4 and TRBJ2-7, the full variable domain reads ETGVTQSPTHLIKTRGQQVTLRCSSQSGHNTVSWYQQALGQGPQFIFQYYREEENGRGNFPPRFSGLQFPNYSSELNVNALELDDSALYLCASSLGRDSSYEQYFGPGTRLTVT.

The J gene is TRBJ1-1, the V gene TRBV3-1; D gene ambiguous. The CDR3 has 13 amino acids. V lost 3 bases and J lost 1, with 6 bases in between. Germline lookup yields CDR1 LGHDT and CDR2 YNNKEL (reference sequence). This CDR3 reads CASSQMANTEAFF. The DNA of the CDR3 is TGTGCCAGCAGCCAGATGGCGAACACTGAAGCTTTCTTT.

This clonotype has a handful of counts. CDR3 sequence reads: CASSLLRDRGNTIYF. CDR3 sequence (DNA): TGTGCCAGCTCACTACTCCGGGACAGGGGGAACACCATATATTTT. This chain connects TRBV18 to TRBJ1-3, with TRBD1 matching 11 bases. Germline assignment: CDR1 KGHSH and CDR2 LQKENI. CDR3 length equals 15 residues. Germline trimming cut 4 bases from V and 7 bases from J; bases unmatched to any gene: 6.

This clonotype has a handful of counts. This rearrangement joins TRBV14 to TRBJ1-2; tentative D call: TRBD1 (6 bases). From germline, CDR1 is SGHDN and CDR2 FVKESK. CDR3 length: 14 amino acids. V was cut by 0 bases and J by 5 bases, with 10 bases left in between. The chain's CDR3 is CASSQDLQGYGYTF. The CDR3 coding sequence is TGTGCCAGCAGCCAAGATCTGCAGGGGTATGGCTACACCTTC.

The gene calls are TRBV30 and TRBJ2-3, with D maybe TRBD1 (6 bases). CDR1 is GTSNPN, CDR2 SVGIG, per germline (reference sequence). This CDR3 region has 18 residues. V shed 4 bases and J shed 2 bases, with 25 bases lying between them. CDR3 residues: CAWIPGLMAGADTDTQYF. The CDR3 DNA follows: TGTGCCTGGATCCCCGGGTTAATGGCAGGGGCGGACACAGATACGCAGTATTTT.

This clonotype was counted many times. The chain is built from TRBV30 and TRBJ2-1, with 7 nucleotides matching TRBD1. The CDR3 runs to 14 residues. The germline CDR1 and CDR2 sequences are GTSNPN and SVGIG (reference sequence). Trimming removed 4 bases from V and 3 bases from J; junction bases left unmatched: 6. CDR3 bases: TGTGCCTGGACCAGGGACAGAGACTACAATGAGCAGTTCTTC. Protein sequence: CAWTRDRDYNEQFF.

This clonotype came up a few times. CDR3 in DNA: TGCAGCGTTGATGACGGATACCGAGGAGAAGCTTTCTTT. Protein sequence: CSVDDGYRGEAFF. The chain employs TRBV29-1 and TRBJ1-1, with D hard to call. There are 13 residues in the CDR3. CDR1 is SQVTM and CDR2 is ANQGSEA in the germline V gene. V lost 3 bases, J lost 8 bases, and 16 bases lay in between.

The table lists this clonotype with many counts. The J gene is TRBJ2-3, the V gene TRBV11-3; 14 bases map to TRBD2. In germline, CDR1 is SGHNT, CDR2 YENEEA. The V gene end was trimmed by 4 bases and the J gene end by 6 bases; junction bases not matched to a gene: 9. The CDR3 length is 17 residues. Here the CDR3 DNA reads TGTGCCAGCAGCTCCGGGACTAGCGGGAGCCCTTCGGATACGCAGTATTTT. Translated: CASSSGTSGSPSDTQYF. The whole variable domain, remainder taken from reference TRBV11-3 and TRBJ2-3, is EAGVVQSPRYKIIEKKQPVAFWCNPISGHNTLYWYLQNLGQGPELLIRYENEEAVDDSQLPKDRFSAERLKGVDSTLKIQPAELGDSAVYLCASSSGTSGSPSDTQYFGPGTRLTVL.

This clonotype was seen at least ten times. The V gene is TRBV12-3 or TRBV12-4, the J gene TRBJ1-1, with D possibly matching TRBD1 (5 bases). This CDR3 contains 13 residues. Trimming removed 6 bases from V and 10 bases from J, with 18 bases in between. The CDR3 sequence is CASSPQLRVSAFF. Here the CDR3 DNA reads TGTGCCAGCAGCCCCCAACTCAGGGTATCAGCTTTCTTT.

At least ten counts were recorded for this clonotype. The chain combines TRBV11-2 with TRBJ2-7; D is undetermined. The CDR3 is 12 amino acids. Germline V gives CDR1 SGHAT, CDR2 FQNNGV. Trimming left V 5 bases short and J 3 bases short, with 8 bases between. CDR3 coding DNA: TGTGCCAGCAGCACCTCAGTCTACGAGCAGTACTTC. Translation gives CASSTSVYEQYF.